This is a list of T cell receptor beta chains from one sample in a study of T-cell reconstitution after alpha-beta-depleted transplantation in children. MiXCR was run by TCRdb on the PCR reads, yielding one entry per CDR3 protein. This sample yields a few hundred thousand distinct CDR3 sequences, of which roughly 44% are seen a single time; around 29% belongs to the top ten. Sequencing was performed on PBMCs, taken before TCRalphabeta/CD19-depleted stem cell transplant. These receptor sequences come from a girl aged 2-10 years with aplastic anemia, due to receive a stem cell transplant. Both conserved end residues are part of each CDR3. The D gene is left open where the match is weak. Expanded clones are given a class, and other clones once, few, many or no size at all.

>-|TRBV7-3|TRBJ2-1|-
TGTGCCAGCAGCTTAACCGCTACATATAATGAGCAGTTCTTC
CASSLTATYNEQFF
>-|TRBV27|TRBJ2-3|-
TGTGCCAGCAGCAAAGACCGAGGCTATGCCACAGATACGCAGTATTTT
CASSKDRGYATDTQYF
>-|TRBV7-2|TRBJ2-1|-
TGTGCCAGCAGCTTAGTGAGCGGAGGTGAGCAGTTCTTC
CASSLVSGGEQFF
>-|TRBV5-6|TRBJ1-2|-
TGTGCCAGCAGCTTGGACAGAAACTCCTATGGCTACACCTTC
CASSLDRNSYGYTF
>-|TRBV28|TRBJ1-1|-
TGTGCCAGCAGTTTGCCAGGGATGAACACTGAAGCTTTCTTT
CASSLPGMNTEAFF
>-|TRBV6-5|TRBJ2-5|-
TGTGCCAGCAGTTACTCCTCCGGAGAGACCCAGTACTTC
CASSYSSGETQYF
>TRBD1|TRBV20-1|TRBJ2-2|few
TGCATGACAGGGGCAGGGACCGGGGAGCTGTTTTTT
CMTGAGTGELFF
>-|TRBV28|TRBJ2-7|many
TGTGCCAGCAGGGAAACACCACTCTCCTACGAGCAGTACTTC
CASRETPLSYEQYF
>-|TRBV28|TRBJ2-4|-
TGTGCCAGCAGTTCTGGTGGGTCGGGAAACATTCAGTACTTC
CASSSGGSGNIQYF
>TRBD2|TRBV20-1|TRBJ2-7|-
TGCAGTGCTAGAGAAAGGGCGGGAGGTGGGGAGCAGTACTTC
CSARERAGGGEQYF
>TRBD1|TRBV15|TRBJ2-7|many
TGTGCCACCAGCAGAGGTGGACAGGGTAGCCACGAGCAGTACTTC
CATSRGGQGSHEQYF
>TRBD2|TRBV12-3/TRBV12-4|TRBJ2-7|many
TGTGCCAGCAGTGGGGGGACTAGCGGAACCTACGAGCAGTACTTC
CASSGGTSGTYEQYF
>-|TRBV12-3/TRBV12-4|TRBJ1-3|-
TGTGCCAGCAGTTTAGATGGAAACACCATATATTTT
CASSLDGNTIYF
>-|TRBV20-1|TRBJ2-7|-
TGCAGTGCCCACCGGGGGGCATACGAGCAGTACTTC
CSAHRGAYEQYF
>-|TRBV28|TRBJ2-5|-
TGTGCCAGCAGTCTATCCTTCACAGGGCAAGATACCCAGTACTTC
CASSLSFTGQDTQYF
>-|TRBV29-1|TRBJ2-1|-
TGCAGGGCCGGCGGGGCGTCCTACAATGAGCAGTTCTTC
CRAGGASYNEQFF
>-|TRBV6-1|TRBJ1-5|few
TGTGCCAGCAGGGACGGAAATAGCAATCAGCCCCAGCATTTT
CASRDGNSNQPQHF
>-|TRBV7-9|TRBJ1-2|many
TGTGCCAGCAGCTTAGCGGGTAATGGCTACACCTTC
CASSLAGNGYTF
>TRBD2|TRBV20-1|TRBJ2-1|once
TGCAGTGTAGAGTCAGTAGTAGCGGGAGGGTACAATGAGCAGTTCTTC
CSVESVVAGGYNEQFF
>-|TRBV12-3/TRBV12-4|TRBJ2-7|-
TGTGCCAGCAGTTCGTTTGGAGGGCAGGGCCTCTACGAGCAGTACTTC
CASSSFGGQGLYEQYF
>-|TRBV7-3|TRBJ2-1|-
TGTGCCAGCTCAGGGTGGGAGTACAATGAGCAGTTCTTC
CASSGWEYNEQFF
>-|TRBV20-1|TRBJ2-1|few
TGCAGTGCCGCTCCCATTAATGAAGTTCAGTTCTTC
CSAAPINEVQFF
>TRBD1|TRBV20-1|TRBJ2-1|many
TGCAGTGCCCGTACCTCTTCCGGGACAGGATTCTCCTACAATGAGCAGTTCTTC
CSARTSSGTGFSYNEQFF
>-|TRBV5-1|TRBJ2-7|many
TGCGCCAGCAGCTTGGAGGGTAGTTTCTACGAGCAGTACTTC
CASSLEGSFYEQYF
>-|TRBV11-2|TRBJ2-1|many
TGTGCCAGCAGCTTAGTATGGAGCTCCTACAATGAGCAGTTCTTC
CASSLVWSSYNEQFF
>TRBD2|TRBV30|TRBJ2-7|-
TGTGCCTGGAGTTCCCGTACCGGGACTAGAACCTACGAGCAGTACTTC
CAWSSRTGTRTYEQYF
>-|TRBV10-3|TRBJ2-7|once
TGTGCCGTAGGAGCAGCTAGGGCGACCTACGAGCAGTACTTC
CAVGAARATYEQYF
>-|TRBV29-1|TRBJ1-1|few
TGCAGCGCCCTGAGTACAGGGATTACAGCTTTCTTT
CSALSTGITAFF
>-|TRBV10-2|TRBJ2-5|-
TGCGCCAGCAGTGAACGGCAGCCCTACATCCAAGAGACCCAGTACTTC
CASSERQPYIQETQYF
>-|TRBV15|TRBJ1-6|-
TGTGCCACCACGGCTGAGGTCGGTTCACCCCTCCACTTT
CATTAEVGSPLHF
>-|TRBV7-6|TRBJ1-4|-
TGTGCCAGCAGCCCCCGTCACCAGCTTGCAACTAATGAAAAACTGTTTTTT
CASSPRHQLATNEKLFF
>TRBD2|TRBV5-5|TRBJ2-5|-
TGTGCCAGCAGCTTGCGGCCGGGGGGCCAAGAGACCCAGTACTTC
CASSLRPGGQETQYF
>TRBD2|TRBV4-2|TRBJ2-5|-
TGTGCCAGCAGCCAAGCTAAAAGGGCTAGCGGGGGCCCTCAAGAGACCCAGTACTTC
CASSQAKRASGGPQETQYF
>TRBD2|TRBV7-7|TRBJ2-2|few
TGTGCTAGCAGCTCCTGGACTAGCGGGATGATTGGCGGGGAGCTGTTTTTT
CASSSWTSGMIGGELFF
>-|TRBV20-1|TRBJ2-7|many
TGCAGTGCTAGCTGGCAGGGTCCTAGCGAGCAGTACTTC
CSASWQGPSEQYF
>TRBD2|TRBV20-1|TRBJ2-5|-
TGCAGTGCTAGAGGGAGAGCGGGAGTCGAGACCCAGTACTTC
CSARGRAGVETQYF
>TRBD2|TRBV6-5|TRBJ2-3|many
TGTGCCAGCAGTTATGAAGCGGGAGGTCGTTTAGCAGATACGCAGTATTTT
CASSYEAGGRLADTQYF
>TRBD2|TRBV5-1|TRBJ2-7|-
TGCGCCAGCAGCTTGGAAGCGGGAGTCAGCGAGCAGTACTTC
CASSLEAGVSEQYF
>-|TRBV6-1|TRBJ2-1|-
TGTGCCAGCAGGTGGGACAATGAGCAGTTCTTC
CASRWDNEQFF
>-|TRBV24-1|TRBJ2-2|-
TGTGCCACCAGTGATTTGGAACAGGGAGACACCGGGGAGCTGTTTTTT
CATSDLEQGDTGELFF
>-|TRBV29-1|TRBJ2-7|-
TGCAGCGTTGCCCCCGGGCTCGGCGTCGAGCAGTACTTC
CSVAPGLGVEQYF
>TRBD1|TRBV20-1|TRBJ1-6|few
TGCAGTGGAGAGACAGGGCGTAATTCACCCCTCCACTTT
CSGETGRNSPLHF
>-|TRBV12-3/TRBV12-4|TRBJ2-7|-
TGTGCCAGCAGTTTTTCCCGGACAGCGACCTACGAGCAGTACTTC
CASSFSRTATYEQYF
>-|TRBV5-5|TRBJ2-3|-
TGTGCCAGCAGCTCGGACACAGATACGCAGTATTTT
CASSSDTDTQYF
>-|TRBV6-1|TRBJ1-2|many
TGTGCCAGCAGGGTGCCTACTTCCGGGAGATCCTACGGCTACACCTTC
CASRVPTSGRSYGYTF